This T cell receptor (beta chain) was captured by sequencing in a study of T-cell memory formation after mild COVID-19. Germline lookup yields CDR1 DFQATT and CDR2 SNEGSKA (reference sequence). V was shortened by 7 bases and J by 4 bases, with 13 bases between the two germline ends. This CDR3 has 12 amino acids. TCRdb independently ran MiXCR on the 5' RACE reads; one entry per CDR3 protein. The table records 350,000 to 500,000 distinct CDR3 sequences, around 18% of them present only once. The sequence derives from an adult woman who had mild COVID-19 (a few samples of this study predate the infection). Cell type and time point are not known. What was sequenced was PBMCs or a T cell subset sorted from them (not recorded which). The chain joins TRBV20-1 to TRBJ2-5; D ambiguous. The CDR3 reads CSGVGFSETQYF. The CDR3 region has the DNA TGCAGTGGAGTGGGGTTTTCAGAGACCCAGTACTTC.